This section outlines one T cell receptor beta chain sequence together with its context. This clonotype was seen a few times. Its specific antigen is unknown. No clone much larger than this one lies a single base away; base qualities are absent. This specimen comes from a study of T-cell reconstitution after alpha-beta-depleted transplantation in children (dated by TCRdb to the mid-2010s). Looking at the study overall: Using TCR repertoire profiling, the study quantitatively followed how T-cell immune reconstitution unfolded in children after TCRalphabeta/CD19-depleted allogeneic hematopoietic cell transplantation.

CDR1 and CDR2 are read off the germline V gene as MGHRA and YSYEKL. The CDR3 numbers 16 residues from cysteine through phenylalanine. Here the CDR3 DNA is all that survives: 48 bases in frame from base 1. V was cut back by 2 bases and J by 4 bases, leaving a gap of 15 bases between them. Library preparation was by PCR. Sequencing instrument: Illumina HiSeq 2500. TCR libraries were prepared with molecular barcoding, using unique molecular identifiers to normalize TCRbeta repertoire quantification. The public reads were run again by TCRdb, first through fastp at Q25 and then through MiXCR, and only productive beta chains were kept. Here each entry gathers all rows of one CDR3 protein and keeps the most common genes and DNA. The sample table lists hundreds of thousands of distinct CDR3 sequences, 15% to 20% of them with a count of one. The ten largest clones add up to roughly 3.3% of the sample.

The specimen was PBMCs from the stem cell graft donor, collected from the stem cell graft. The sequence joins TRBV4-1 to TRBJ1-3, and the D gene may be TRBD1, 5 bases matching. The origin of this receptor is a human donor who donated a stem cell graft to a child with acute lymphoblastic leukemia. The CDR3 here reads CASSQLTTAQGNTIYF. Read as DNA, the sequence is TGCGCCAGCAGCCAATTGACGACAGCTCAAGGAAACACCATATATTTT.